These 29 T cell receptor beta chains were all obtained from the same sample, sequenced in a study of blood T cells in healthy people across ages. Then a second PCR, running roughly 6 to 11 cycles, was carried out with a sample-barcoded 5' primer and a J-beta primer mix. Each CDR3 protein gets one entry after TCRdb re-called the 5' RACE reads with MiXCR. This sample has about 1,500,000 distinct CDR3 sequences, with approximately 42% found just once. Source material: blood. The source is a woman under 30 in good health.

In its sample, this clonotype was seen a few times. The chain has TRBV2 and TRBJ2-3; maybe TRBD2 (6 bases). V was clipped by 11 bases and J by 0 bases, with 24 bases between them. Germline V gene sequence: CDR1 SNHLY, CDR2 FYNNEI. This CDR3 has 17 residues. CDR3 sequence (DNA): TGTGCCCGCGTTGGGGCTAGCGAACAACCAAGCACAGATACGCAGTATTTT. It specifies CARVGASEQPSTDTQYF.

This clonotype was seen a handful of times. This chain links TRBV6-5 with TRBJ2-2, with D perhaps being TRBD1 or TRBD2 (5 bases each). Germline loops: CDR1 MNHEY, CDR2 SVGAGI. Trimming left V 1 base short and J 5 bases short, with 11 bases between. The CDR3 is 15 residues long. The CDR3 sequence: CASSYWGSGTGELFF. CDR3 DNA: TGTGCCAGCAGTTACTGGGGGTCTGGAACCGGGGAGCTGTTTTTT.

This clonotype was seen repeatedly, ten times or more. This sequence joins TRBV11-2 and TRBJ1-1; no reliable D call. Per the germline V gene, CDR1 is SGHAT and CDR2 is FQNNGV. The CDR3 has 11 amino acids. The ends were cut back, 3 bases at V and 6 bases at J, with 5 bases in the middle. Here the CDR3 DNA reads TGTGCCAGCAGCTTTGGGCCTGAAGCTTTCTTT. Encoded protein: CASSFGPEAFF.

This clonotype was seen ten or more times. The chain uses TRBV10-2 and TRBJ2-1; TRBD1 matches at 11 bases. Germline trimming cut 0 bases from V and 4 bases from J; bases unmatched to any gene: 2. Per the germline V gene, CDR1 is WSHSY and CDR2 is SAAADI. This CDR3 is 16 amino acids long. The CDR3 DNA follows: TGCGCCAGCAGTGAGTCTGGGACAGGGGGTTACAATGAGCAGTTCTTC. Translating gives CASSESGTGGYNEQFF.

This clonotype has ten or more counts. For the CDR3, the DNA is TGTGCTAGTGGTTTGGTACTCTCGGGGGCTGAGACCCAGTACTTC. Its translation: CASGLVLSGAETQYF. The gene calls are TRBV12-5 and TRBJ2-5; D assignment may be TRBD1 or TRBD2 (6 bases each). Germline loops: CDR1 LGHNT, CDR2 FRNRAP. V gave up 0 bases and J gave up 5 bases, with 13 bases separating them. The CDR3 runs to 15 residues.

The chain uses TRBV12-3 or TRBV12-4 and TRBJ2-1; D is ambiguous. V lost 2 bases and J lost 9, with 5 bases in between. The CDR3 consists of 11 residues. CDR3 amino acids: CASSLTFEQFF. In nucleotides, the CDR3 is TGTGCCAGCAGTTTAACGTTTGAGCAGTTCTTC.

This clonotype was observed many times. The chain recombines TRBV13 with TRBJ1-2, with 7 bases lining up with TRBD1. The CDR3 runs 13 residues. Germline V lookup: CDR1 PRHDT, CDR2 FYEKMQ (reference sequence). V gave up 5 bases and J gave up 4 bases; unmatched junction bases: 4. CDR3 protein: CASSEGTAYGYTF. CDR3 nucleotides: TGTGCCAGCAGCGAGGGGACAGCCTATGGCTACACCTTC.

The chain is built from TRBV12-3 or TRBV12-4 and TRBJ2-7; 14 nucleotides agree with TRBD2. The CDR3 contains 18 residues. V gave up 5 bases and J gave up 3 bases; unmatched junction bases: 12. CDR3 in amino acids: CASSRGLAGGYSGYEQYF. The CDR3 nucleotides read TGTGCCAGCAGTCGAGGACTAGCGGGAGGTTACAGCGGCTACGAGCAGTACTTC.

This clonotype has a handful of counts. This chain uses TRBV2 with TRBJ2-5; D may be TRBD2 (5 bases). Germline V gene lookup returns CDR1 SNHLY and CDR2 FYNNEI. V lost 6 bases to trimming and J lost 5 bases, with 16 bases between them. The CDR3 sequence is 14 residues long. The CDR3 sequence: CASSIGDSTETQYF. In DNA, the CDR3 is TGTGCCAGCAGCATCGGGGATAGCACGGAGACCCAGTACTTC.

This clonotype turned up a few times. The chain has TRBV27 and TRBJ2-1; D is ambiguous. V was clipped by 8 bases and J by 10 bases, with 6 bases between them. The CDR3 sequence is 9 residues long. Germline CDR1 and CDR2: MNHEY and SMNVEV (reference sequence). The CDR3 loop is CASGWEQFF. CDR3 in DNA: TGTGCCAGCGGATGGGAGCAGTTCTTC.

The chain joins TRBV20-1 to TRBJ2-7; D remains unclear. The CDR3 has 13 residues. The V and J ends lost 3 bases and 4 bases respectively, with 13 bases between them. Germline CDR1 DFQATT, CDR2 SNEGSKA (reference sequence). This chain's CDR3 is CSASIDPGYEQYF. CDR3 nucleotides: TGCAGTGCTAGCATAGATCCAGGTTACGAGCAGTACTTC.

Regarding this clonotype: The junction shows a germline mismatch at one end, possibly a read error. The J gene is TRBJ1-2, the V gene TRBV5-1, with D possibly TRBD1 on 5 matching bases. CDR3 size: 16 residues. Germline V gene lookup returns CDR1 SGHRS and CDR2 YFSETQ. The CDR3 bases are TGCACCAGCAGCTTGTCGGCAGTGTTAGGGACCCGAGGCTACACCTTC. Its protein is CTSSLSAVLGTRGYTF.

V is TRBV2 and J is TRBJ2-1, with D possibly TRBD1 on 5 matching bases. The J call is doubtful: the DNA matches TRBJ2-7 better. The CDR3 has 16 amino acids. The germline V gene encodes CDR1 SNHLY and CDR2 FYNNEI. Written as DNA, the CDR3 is TGTGCCAGCAGTAACCAGGGTTCCTTTTCCTACAATGAGCAGTACTTC. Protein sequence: CASSNQGSFSYNEQYF.

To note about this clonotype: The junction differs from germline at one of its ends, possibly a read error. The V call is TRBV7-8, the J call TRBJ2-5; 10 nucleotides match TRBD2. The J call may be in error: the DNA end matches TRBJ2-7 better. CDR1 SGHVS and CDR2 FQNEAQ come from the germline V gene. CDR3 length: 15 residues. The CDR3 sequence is CVSSLRAGGTYEQYF. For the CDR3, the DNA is TGTGTCAGCAGCCTCAGAGCGGGAGGGACCTACGAGCAGTACTTC.

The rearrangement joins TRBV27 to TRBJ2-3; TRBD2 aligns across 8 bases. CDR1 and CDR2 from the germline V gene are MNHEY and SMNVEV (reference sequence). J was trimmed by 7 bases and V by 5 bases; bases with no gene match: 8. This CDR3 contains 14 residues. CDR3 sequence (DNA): TGTGCCAGCAGTGCAGCGGGAGCCAAGAATACGCAGTATTTT. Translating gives CASSAAGAKNTQYF.

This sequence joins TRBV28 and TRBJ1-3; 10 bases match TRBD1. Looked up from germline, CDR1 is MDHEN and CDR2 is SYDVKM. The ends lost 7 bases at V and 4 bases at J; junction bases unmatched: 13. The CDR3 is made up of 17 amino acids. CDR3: CASNSLTGGLFGNTIYF. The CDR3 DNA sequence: TGTGCCAGCAACTCACTGACAGGGGGCTTATTCGGAAACACCATATATTTT.

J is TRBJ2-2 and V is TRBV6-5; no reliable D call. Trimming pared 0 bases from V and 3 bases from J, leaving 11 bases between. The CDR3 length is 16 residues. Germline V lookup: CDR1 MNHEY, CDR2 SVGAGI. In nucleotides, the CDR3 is TGTGCCAGCAGTTACTCGAGTATGGGGTACACCGGGGAGCTGTTTTTT. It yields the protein CASSYSSMGYTGELFF.

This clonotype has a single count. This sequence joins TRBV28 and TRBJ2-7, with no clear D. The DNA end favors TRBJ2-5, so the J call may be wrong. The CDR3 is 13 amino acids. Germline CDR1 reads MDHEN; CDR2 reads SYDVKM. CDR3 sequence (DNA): TGTGCCAGCAGTGTGTCCCCCTCGGAGACCCAGTACTTC. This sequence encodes CASSVSPSETQYF.

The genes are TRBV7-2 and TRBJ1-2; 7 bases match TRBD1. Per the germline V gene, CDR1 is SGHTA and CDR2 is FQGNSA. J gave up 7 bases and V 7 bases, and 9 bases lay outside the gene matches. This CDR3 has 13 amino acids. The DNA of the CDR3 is TGTGCCAGCACGATCACAGGGGTTCGTGGCTACACCTTC. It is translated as CASTITGVRGYTF.

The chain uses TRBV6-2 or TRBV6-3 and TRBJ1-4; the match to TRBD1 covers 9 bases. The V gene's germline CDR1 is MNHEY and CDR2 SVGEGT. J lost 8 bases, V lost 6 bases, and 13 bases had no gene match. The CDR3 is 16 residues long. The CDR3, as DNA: TGTGCCAGCAGGACCGGGACAGGGTCTCTATCCGAAAAACTGTTTTTT. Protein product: CASRTGTGSLSEKLFF.

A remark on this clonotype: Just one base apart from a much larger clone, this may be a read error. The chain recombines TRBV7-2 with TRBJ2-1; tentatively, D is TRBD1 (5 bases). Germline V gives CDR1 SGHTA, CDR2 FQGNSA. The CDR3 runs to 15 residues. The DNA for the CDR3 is TGTGCCGGCAGCCTGACAGCGAACTCCTACAATGAGCAGTTCTTC. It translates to CAGSLTANSYNEQFF. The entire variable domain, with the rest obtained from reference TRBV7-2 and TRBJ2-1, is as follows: GAGVSQSPSNKVTEKGKDVELRCDPISGHTALYWYRQSLGQGLEFLIYFQGNSAPDKSGLPSDRFSAERTGGSVSTLTIQRTQQEDSAVYLCAGSLTANSYNEQFFGPGTRLTVL.

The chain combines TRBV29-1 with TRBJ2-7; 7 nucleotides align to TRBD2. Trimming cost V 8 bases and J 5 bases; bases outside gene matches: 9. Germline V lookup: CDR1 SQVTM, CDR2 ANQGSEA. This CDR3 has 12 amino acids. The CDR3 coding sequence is TGCAGCACGACTAGCAGTGATAACGAGCAGTACTTC. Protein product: CSTTSSDNEQYF.

CDR3 bases: TGTGCCAGCAGTTTTGCGGGAAGCCCAGATACGCAGTATTTT. It yields the protein CASSFAGSPDTQYF. The chain uses TRBV6-6 and TRBJ2-3, with D tentatively TRBD2 (6 bases). V was trimmed by 4 bases and J by 4 bases, leaving 12 bases between them. This CDR3 has 14 amino acids. Per germline, CDR1 MNHNY and CDR2 SVGAGI (reference sequence).

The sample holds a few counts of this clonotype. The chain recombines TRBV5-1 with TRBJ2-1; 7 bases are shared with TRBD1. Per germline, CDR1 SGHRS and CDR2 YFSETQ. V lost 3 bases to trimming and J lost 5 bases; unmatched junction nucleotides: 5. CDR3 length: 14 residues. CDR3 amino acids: CASSWRTGDNEQFF. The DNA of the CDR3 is TGCGCCAGCAGCTGGAGGACAGGAGACAATGAGCAGTTCTTC.

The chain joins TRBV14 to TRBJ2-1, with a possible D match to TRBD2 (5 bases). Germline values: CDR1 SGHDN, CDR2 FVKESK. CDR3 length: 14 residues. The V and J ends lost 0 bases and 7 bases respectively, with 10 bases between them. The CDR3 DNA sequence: TGTGCCAGCAGCCAAGAAGAGGGATGGAATGAGCAGTTCTTC. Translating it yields CASSQEEGWNEQFF.

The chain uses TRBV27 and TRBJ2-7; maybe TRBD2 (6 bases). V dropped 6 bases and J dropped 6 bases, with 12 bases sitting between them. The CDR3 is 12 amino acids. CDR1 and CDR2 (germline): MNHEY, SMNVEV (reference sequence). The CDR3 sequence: CASRLGGGEQYF. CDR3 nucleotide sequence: TGTGCCAGCAGGTTGGGGGGAGGCGAGCAGTACTTC.

CDR3 sequence reads: CASSYLSGGGYNEQYF. Here the CDR3 DNA reads TGTGCCAGCAGTTACTTGTCTGGCGGGGGCTACAATGAGCAGTACTTC. The chain has TRBV6-5 and TRBJ2-7, with D tentatively TRBD2 (7 bases). V was pared by 1 base and J by 7 bases, with 20 bases between. The CDR3 length is 16 residues. Looked up from germline, CDR1 is MNHEY and CDR2 is SVGAGI.

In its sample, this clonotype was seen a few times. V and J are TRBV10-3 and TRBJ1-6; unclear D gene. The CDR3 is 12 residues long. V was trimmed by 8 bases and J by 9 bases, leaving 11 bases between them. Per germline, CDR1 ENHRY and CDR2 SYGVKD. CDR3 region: CAISREGSPLHF. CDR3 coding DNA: TGTGCCATCTCGCGGGAAGGTTCACCCCTCCACTTT.

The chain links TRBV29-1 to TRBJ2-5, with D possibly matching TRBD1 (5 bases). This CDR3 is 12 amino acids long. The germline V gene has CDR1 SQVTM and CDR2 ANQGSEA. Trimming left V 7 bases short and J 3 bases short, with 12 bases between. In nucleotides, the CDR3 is TGCAGCGCTGGACAAGTAGAAGAGACCCAGTACTTC. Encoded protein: CSAGQVEETQYF.